The next 28 T cell receptor beta chains were all read from a single sample in a study of T-cell memory formation after mild COVID-19. Each CDR3 protein is one row after TCRdb ran MiXCR on the 5' RACE reads. This sample has roughly 190,000 distinct CDR3 sequences, with roughly a tenth found just once. The sample was PBMCs or a T cell subset sorted from them (not recorded which). Receptors were obtained from a man younger than 30 who had mild COVID-19 (a few samples of this study predate the infection). Cell type and time point are not known.

The sample holds a few counts of this clonotype. The chain links TRBV9 to TRBJ2-5, with a tentative D call TRBD2 (7 bases). The CDR3 spans 17 residues. V lost 0 bases and J 2 bases, leaving 17 bases between the germline ends. Germline V lookup: CDR1 SGDLS, CDR2 YYNGEE. The CDR3 region has the DNA TGTGCCAGCAGCGTAGCCGGGGGGCCGTCTGGGCAAGAGACCCAGTACTTC. Its protein is CASSVAGGPSGQETQYF.

This clonotype was observed many times. The chain joins TRBV7-2 to TRBJ1-2, with D perhaps matching TRBD1 (6 bases). Germline V CDR1 and CDR2: SGHTA, FQGNSA. V lost 3 bases and J lost 4, with 12 bases in between. The CDR3 has 14 amino acids. The CDR3, as DNA: TGTGCCAGCAGCTTTGGACAGTCGTTCTATGGCTACACCTTC. Its translation is CASSFGQSFYGYTF. Filled out from reference TRBV7-2 and TRBJ1-2, the complete variable domain reads GAGVSQSPSNKVTEKGKDVELRCDPISGHTALYWYRQSLGQGLEFLIYFQGNSAPDKSGLPSDRFSAERTGGSVSTLTIQRTQQEDSAVYLCASSFGQSFYGYTFGSGTRLTVV.

To note about this clonotype: No conserved phenylalanine or tryptophan is present at the end of the CDR3, so a read error is the likely explanation. V is TRBV7-2 and J is TRBJ2-3, with TRBD2 as a possible D gene (5 bases). The CDR3 covers 12 residues. Germline CDR1 SGHTA, CDR2 FQGNSA. Trimming took off 5 bases at V and 6 bases at J, with 9 bases between the two ends. The CDR3 protein is CASSEPGDTQYS. The CDR3 DNA sequence: TGTGCCAGCAGCGAACCGGGGGATACGCAGTATTCT.

This clonotype was recorded a few times. This chain joins TRBV14 and TRBJ2-4; TRBD2 might be the D (5 bases). With 6 bases removed from V and 0 bases from J, the gap between germline ends came to 12 bases. CDR1 is SGHDN and CDR2 is FVKESK in the germline V gene. The CDR3 totals 15 residues. DNA for the CDR3: TGTGCCAGCAGTCCTACCGGGGTAGCCAAAAACATTCAGTACTTC. This codes for CASSPTGVAKNIQYF.

J is TRBJ1-5 and V is TRBV6-1; D possibly corresponds to TRBD1 (6 bases). This CDR3 region has 15 residues. CDR1 is MNHNS, CDR2 SASEGT, per germline. Trimming cost V 6 bases and J 0 bases, with 12 bases left between them. The CDR3 bases are TGTGCCAGCAGACCCGGGACAAATAGCAATCAGCCCCAGCATTTT. Protein: CASRPGTNSNQPQHF.

Only a few counts were recorded for this clonotype. This chain links TRBV5-1 with TRBJ1-5; D not certain. Germline V gene lookup returns CDR1 SGHRS and CDR2 YFSETQ. Trimming pared 2 bases from V and 5 bases from J, leaving 8 bases between. This CDR3 contains 13 residues. The CDR3 here is CASSFEGHQPQHF. CDR3 sequence (DNA): TGCGCCAGCAGCTTCGAAGGCCATCAGCCCCAGCATTTT.

The chain carries TRBV7-2 and TRBJ2-5; the match to TRBD2 covers 13 bases. The ends lost 4 bases at V and 4 bases at J; junction bases unmatched: 3. CDR1 is SGHTA and CDR2 is FQGNSA in the germline V gene. The CDR3 is 15 amino acids. CDR3 in DNA: TGTGCCAGCAGCTGGACTAGCGGGGGCACAGAGACCCAGTACTTC. Translating it yields CASSWTSGGTETQYF. The full variable domain, rest sourced from reference TRBV7-2 and TRBJ2-5, is GAGVSQSPSNKVTEKGKDVELRCDPISGHTALYWYRQSLGQGLEFLIYFQGNSAPDKSGLPSDRFSAERTGGSVSTLTIQRTQQEDSAVYLCASSWTSGGTETQYFGPGTRLLVL.

This clonotype has more than one count but fewer than ten. The chain couples TRBV5-1 to TRBJ2-1, with D tentatively TRBD1 or TRBD2 (6 bases each). V dropped 2 bases and J dropped 3 bases, with 21 bases sitting between them. The CDR3 is 18 residues long. Germline CDR1 SGHRS, CDR2 YFSETQ. The CDR3 coding sequence is TGCGCCAGCAGCTTTATTAGGATCGGGGGCCCCCTCTACAATGAGCAGTTCTTC. It encodes CASSFIRIGGPLYNEQFF.

This clonotype was counted ten times or more. The rearrangement joins TRBV7-2 to TRBJ2-5; D not certain. Judging by the DNA end, TRBJ2-3 fits better; the J call may be wrong. This CDR3 spans 11 amino acids. In germline, CDR1 is SGHTA, CDR2 FQGNSA. The CDR3 is CASSPTGTQYF. The DNA of the CDR3 is TGTGCCAGCAGCCCTACGGGTACGCAGTATTTT.

The V call is TRBV5-1, the J call TRBJ2-1; a possible D gene is TRBD1 (6 bases). The CDR3 has 14 residues. V lost 4 bases, J lost 8 bases, and 16 bases lay in between. The germline CDR1 and CDR2 sequences are SGHRS and YFSETQ. CDR3 coding DNA: TGCGCCAGCAGCCCCTTTACAGGGTCGGATGAGCAGTTCTTC. Translating it yields CASSPFTGSDEQFF.

This clonotype was picked up many times. This chain uses TRBV5-1 with TRBJ1-2, with D possibly matching TRBD1 (6 bases). In germline, CDR1 is SGHRS, CDR2 YFSETQ. V shed 5 bases and J shed 4 bases, with 12 bases lying between them. The CDR3 extends over 13 amino acids. CDR3 bases: TGCGCCAGCAGGCCTCTGGACAGCTATGGCTACACCTTC. Amino acids: CASRPLDSYGYTF. Looking up the rest from reference TRBV5-1 and TRBJ1-2 gives the full variable domain: KAGVTQTPRYLIKTRGQQVTLSCSPISGHRSVSWYQQTPGQGLQFLFEYFSETQRNKGNFPGRFSGRQFSNSRSEMNVSTLELGDSALYLCASRPLDSYGYTFGSGTRLTVV.

In DNA, the CDR3 is TGTGCCAGCAGCGTAACAGGGATGGCAGATACGCAGTATTTT. It encodes CASSVTGMADTQYF. The J gene is TRBJ2-3, the V gene TRBV9; possibly TRBD1 for D (6 bases). This CDR3 region has 14 residues. V gave up 1 base and J gave up 4 bases, with 10 bases separating them. Per germline, CDR1 SGDLS and CDR2 YYNGEE.

This clonotype was observed a few times. The chain links TRBV15 to TRBJ2-5; 7 nucleotides agree with TRBD2. V trimming: 1 base; J trimming: 5 bases; junction bases outside the gene matches: 7. CDR1 is LNHNV, CDR2 YYDKDF, per germline (reference sequence). The length of the CDR3 is 15 residues. The CDR3 DNA reads TGTGCCACCAGCAGAGCCCTCGGGGGGACGGAGACCCAGTACTTC. Protein sequence: CATSRALGGTETQYF.

The chain uses TRBV6-2 or TRBV6-3 and TRBJ1-2, with no clear D. CDR1 and CDR2 (germline): MNHEY, SVGEGT. CDR3 length: 12 residues. V was pared by 2 bases and J by 8 bases, with 9 bases between. The DNA for the CDR3 is TGTGCCAGCAGTTACGGCCCGGGCGGCTACACCTTC. Protein product: CASSYGPGGYTF.

There are a few counts of this clonotype. The chain uses TRBV18 and TRBJ1-2; D is unresolved. V was shortened by 5 bases and J by 4 bases, with 11 bases between the two germline ends. This CDR3 comprises 13 residues. Looked up from germline, CDR1 is KGHSH and CDR2 is LQKENI. CDR3 bases: TGTGCCAGCTCAACAGACGGAGCCTATGGCTACACCTTC. Amino acids: CASSTDGAYGYTF.

This clonotype came up once. The rearrangement uses TRBV19 and TRBJ1-2; 8 bases map to TRBD1. The CDR3 consists of 16 residues. Germline CDR1 is LNHDA and CDR2 is SQIVND (reference sequence). Trimming cost V 6 bases and J 7 bases; bases outside gene matches: 16. The DNA for the CDR3 is TGTGCCAGTAGGGGATGGGGAGCAGGGACAGGAGTTGGCTACACCTTC. This translates into CASRGWGAGTGVGYTF.

In its sample, this clonotype was seen a few times. The gene calls are TRBV15 and TRBJ1-2; D possibly corresponds to TRBD1 (6 bases). This CDR3 spans 15 amino acids. V dropped 1 base and J dropped 4 bases, with 13 bases sitting between them. Per germline, CDR1 LNHNV and CDR2 YYDKDF (reference sequence). The CDR3 loop is CATSRVRGASYGYTF. The CDR3, as DNA: TGTGCCACCAGCAGAGTTCGGGGGGCAAGCTATGGCTACACCTTC.

This clonotype was observed at least ten times. This sequence joins TRBV9 and TRBJ1-1; 10 bases are a match to TRBD1. In germline, CDR1 is SGDLS, CDR2 YYNGEE. J lost 3 bases, V lost 0 bases, and 5 bases had no gene match. CDR3 length: 16 residues. The CDR3 sequence is CASSVEDRGWDTEAFF. CDR3 nucleotides: TGTGCCAGCAGCGTAGAGGACAGGGGGTGGGACACTGAAGCTTTCTTT.

The chain has TRBV20-1 and TRBJ2-5, with 7 bases identical to TRBD2. Germline CDR1 reads DFQATT; CDR2 reads SNEGSKA (reference sequence). V was clipped by 3 bases and J by 4 bases; unmatched bases: 5. The CDR3 extends over 13 amino acids. For the CDR3, the DNA is TGCAGTGCTAGCGGGGGGTCTTCAGAGACCCAGTACTTC. Its protein is CSASGGSSETQYF.

V usage is TRBV5-5 and J usage is TRBJ2-3; possibly TRBD2 for D (5 bases). The CDR3 has 15 amino acids. V was pared by 6 bases and J by 0 bases, with 14 bases between. CDR1 is SGHKS and CDR2 is YYEKEE in the germline V gene (reference sequence). CDR3 loop: CASTNGITSTDTQYF. CDR3 DNA sequence: TGTGCCAGCACCAACGGGATCACTAGCACAGATACGCAGTATTTT.

This clonotype was picked up many times. The chain employs TRBV5-1 and TRBJ2-6; D call uncertain. CDR3 length equals 15 residues. The germline CDR1 and CDR2 sequences are SGHRS and YFSETQ. Deletions cut 5 bases from V and 0 bases from J, with 9 bases between. The CDR3, as DNA: TGCGCCAGCAGAACGGGTGTCTCTGGGGCCAACGTCCTGACTTTC. Its protein is CASRTGVSGANVLTF. The entire variable domain, with the rest obtained from reference TRBV5-1 and TRBJ2-6, is as follows: KAGVTQTPRYLIKTRGQQVTLSCSPISGHRSVSWYQQTPGQGLQFLFEYFSETQRNKGNFPGRFSGRQFSNSRSEMNVSTLELGDSALYLCASRTGVSGANVLTFGAGSRLTVL.

This clonotype was counted between two and nine times. This chain uses TRBV4-1 with TRBJ1-1, with D possibly matching TRBD1 (5 bases). Germline V gives CDR1 MGHRA, CDR2 YSYEKL. The CDR3 sequence is 14 residues long. With 4 bases removed from V and 1 base from J, the gap between germline ends came to 10 bases. The CDR3 spells CASSPPQGNTEAFF. The CDR3 coding sequence is TGCGCCAGCAGCCCACCTCAGGGGAACACTGAAGCTTTCTTT.

This clonotype was observed at least ten times. The genes are TRBV20-1 and TRBJ1-5, with D perhaps matching TRBD1 (5 bases). This CDR3 spans 14 amino acids. CDR1 DFQATT and CDR2 SNEGSKA come from the germline V gene (reference sequence). The V and J ends lost 6 bases and 2 bases respectively, with 14 bases between them. DNA of the CDR3: TGCAGTGCCCTACTAGGAGGGGGCAATCAGCCCCAGCATTTT. Translation: CSALLGGGNQPQHF.

This clonotype showed up many times. The CDR3 bases are TGCGCCAGCAGCCAAGCTTTAAGGGGCGCTTACAATGAGCAGTTCTTC. It encodes CASSQALRGAYNEQFF. V usage is TRBV4-1 and J usage is TRBJ2-1; D possibly corresponds to TRBD1 (5 bases). Germline-derived CDR1 and CDR2 are MGHRA and YSYEKL. CDR3 length equals 16 residues. The V end lost 1 base, the J end lost 4 bases, and 14 bases lay between the germline ends.

The CDR3 DNA is TGTGCCATCAGTAAGACAGAGAATGAGCAGTTCTTC. It codes for CAISKTENEQFF. The chain uses TRBV10-3 and TRBJ2-1; D may be TRBD1 (5 bases). The germline V and J ends were trimmed by 5 bases and 7 bases, with 9 bases remaining between them. Per germline, CDR1 ENHRY and CDR2 SYGVKD. This CDR3 has 12 amino acids.

This clonotype appeared a few times. This chain links TRBV28 with TRBJ2-1; the D gene is possibly TRBD2 (5 bases). The CDR3 is 12 residues long. Trimming shortened V by 3 bases and J by 8 bases, and 8 bases separated the two germline ends. Germline-derived CDR1 and CDR2 are MDHEN and SYDVKM. CDR3 sequence: CASSFGVYEQFF. The DNA for the CDR3 is TGTGCCAGCAGTTTCGGGGTTTATGAGCAGTTCTTC.

V and J are TRBV20-1 and TRBJ2-3; tentatively, D is TRBD2 (6 bases). Germline values: CDR1 DFQATT, CDR2 SNEGSKA (reference sequence). V lost 2 bases to trimming and J lost 0 bases, with 12 bases between them. The CDR3 totals 15 residues. The CDR3 nucleotides are TGCAGTGCTAGACTAGCGAGACAAAGCACAGATACGCAGTATTTT. Amino acids: CSARLARQSTDTQYF.

The chain couples TRBV5-1 to TRBJ2-7; D remains ambiguous. The CDR3 has 14 residues. CDR1 SGHRS and CDR2 YFSETQ come from the germline V gene. V lost 0 bases, J lost 2 bases, and 9 bases lay in between. This CDR3 is CASSLGPVAYEQYV. The CDR3 DNA sequence: TGCGCCAGCAGCTTGGGTCCAGTAGCCTACGAGCAGTACGTC.